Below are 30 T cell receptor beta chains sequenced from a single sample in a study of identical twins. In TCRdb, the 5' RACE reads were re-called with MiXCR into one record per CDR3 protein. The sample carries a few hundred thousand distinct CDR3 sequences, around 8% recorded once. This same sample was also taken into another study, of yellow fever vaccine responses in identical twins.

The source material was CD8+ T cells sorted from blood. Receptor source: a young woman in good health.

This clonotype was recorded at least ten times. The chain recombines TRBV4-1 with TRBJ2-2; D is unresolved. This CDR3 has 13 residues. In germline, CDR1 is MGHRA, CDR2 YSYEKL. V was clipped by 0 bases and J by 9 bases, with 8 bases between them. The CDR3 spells CASSQEFMRELFF. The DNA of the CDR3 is TGCGCCAGCAGCCAAGAGTTTATGAGGGAGCTGTTTTTT.

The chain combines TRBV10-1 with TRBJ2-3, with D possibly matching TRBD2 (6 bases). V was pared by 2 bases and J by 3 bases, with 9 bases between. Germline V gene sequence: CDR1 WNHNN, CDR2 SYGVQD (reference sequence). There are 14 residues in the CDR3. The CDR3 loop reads CASSEGTPTDTQYF. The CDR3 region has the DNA TGCGCCAGCAGTGAGGGGACTCCAACAGATACGCAGTATTTT.

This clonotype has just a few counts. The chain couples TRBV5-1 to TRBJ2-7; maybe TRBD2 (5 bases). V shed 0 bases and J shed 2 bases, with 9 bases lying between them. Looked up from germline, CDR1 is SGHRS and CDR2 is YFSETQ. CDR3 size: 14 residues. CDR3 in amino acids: CASSLGLNTYEQYF. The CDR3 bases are TGCGCCAGCAGCTTGGGACTAAATACCTACGAGCAGTACTTC. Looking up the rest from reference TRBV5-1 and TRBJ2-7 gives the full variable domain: KAGVTQTPRYLIKTRGQQVTLSCSPISGHRSVSWYQQTPGQGLQFLFEYFSETQRNKGNFPGRFSGRQFSNSRSEMNVSTLELGDSALYLCASSLGLNTYEQYFGPGTRLTVT.

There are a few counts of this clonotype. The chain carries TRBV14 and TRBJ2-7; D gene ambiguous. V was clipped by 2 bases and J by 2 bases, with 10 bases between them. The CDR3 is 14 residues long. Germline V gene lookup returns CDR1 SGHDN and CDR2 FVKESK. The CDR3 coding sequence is TGTGCCAGCAGCCAACGGTTACGAACCTACGAGCAGTACTTC. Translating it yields CASSQRLRTYEQYF. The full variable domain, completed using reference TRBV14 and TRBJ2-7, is EAGVTQFPSHSVIEKGQTVTLRCDPISGHDNLYWYRRVMGKEIKFLLHFVKESKQDESGMPNNRFLAERTGGTYSTLKVQPAELEDSGVYFCASSQRLRTYEQYFGPGTRLTVT.

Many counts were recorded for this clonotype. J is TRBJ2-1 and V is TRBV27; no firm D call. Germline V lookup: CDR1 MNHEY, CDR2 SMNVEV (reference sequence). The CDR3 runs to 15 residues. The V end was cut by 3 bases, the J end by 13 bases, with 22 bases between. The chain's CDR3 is CASSFLAQEGRGQFF. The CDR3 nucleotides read TGTGCCAGCAGTTTCCTTGCCCAGGAAGGACGAGGCCAGTTCTTC.

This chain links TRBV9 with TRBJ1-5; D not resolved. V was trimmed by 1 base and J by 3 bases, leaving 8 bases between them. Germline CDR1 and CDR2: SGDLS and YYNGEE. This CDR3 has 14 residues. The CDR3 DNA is TGTGCCAGCAGCGTATCAGAGTTCAATCAGCCCCAGCATTTT. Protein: CASSVSEFNQPQHF.

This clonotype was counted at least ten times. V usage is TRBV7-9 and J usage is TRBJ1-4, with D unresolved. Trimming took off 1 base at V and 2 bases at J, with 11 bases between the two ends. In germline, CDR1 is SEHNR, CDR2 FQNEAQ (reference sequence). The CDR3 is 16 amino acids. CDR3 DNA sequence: TGTGCCAGCAGCTTAGGCGTCGGGGTTACTAATGAAAAACTGTTTTTT. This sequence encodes CASSLGVGVTNEKLFF.

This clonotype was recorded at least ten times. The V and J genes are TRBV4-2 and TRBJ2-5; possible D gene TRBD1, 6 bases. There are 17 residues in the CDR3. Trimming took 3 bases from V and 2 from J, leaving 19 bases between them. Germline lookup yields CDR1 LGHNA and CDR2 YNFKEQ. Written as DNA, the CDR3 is TGTGCCAGCAGCCAGTTTGATACAGGGTGGGATCAAGAGACCCAGTACTTC. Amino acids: CASSQFDTGWDQETQYF.

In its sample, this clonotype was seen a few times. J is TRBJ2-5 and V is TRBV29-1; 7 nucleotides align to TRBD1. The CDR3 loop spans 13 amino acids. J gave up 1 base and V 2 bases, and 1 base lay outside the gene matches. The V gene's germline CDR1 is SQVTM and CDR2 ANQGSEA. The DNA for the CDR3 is TGCAGCGTTGAAACAGGGGTCCAAGAGACCCAGTACTTC. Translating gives CSVETGVQETQYF.

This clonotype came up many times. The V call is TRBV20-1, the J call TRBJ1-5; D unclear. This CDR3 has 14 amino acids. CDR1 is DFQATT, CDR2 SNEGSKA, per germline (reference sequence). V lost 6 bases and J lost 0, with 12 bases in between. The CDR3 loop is CSAISFYSNQPQHF. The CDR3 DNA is TGCAGTGCCATAAGCTTTTATAGCAATCAGCCCCAGCATTTT.

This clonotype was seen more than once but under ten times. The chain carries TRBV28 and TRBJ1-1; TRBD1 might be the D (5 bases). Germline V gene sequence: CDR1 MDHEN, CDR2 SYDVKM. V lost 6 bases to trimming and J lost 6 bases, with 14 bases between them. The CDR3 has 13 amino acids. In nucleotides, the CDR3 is TGTGCCAGCAGCCACGGACACGTCCCTGAAGCTTTCTTT. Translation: CASSHGHVPEAFF.

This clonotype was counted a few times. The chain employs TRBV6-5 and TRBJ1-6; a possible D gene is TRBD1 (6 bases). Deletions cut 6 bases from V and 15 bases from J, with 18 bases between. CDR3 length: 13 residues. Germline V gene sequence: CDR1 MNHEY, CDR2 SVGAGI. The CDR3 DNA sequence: TGTGCCAGCAGCTACAGGGTAGAGGTTCTCCTCCACTTT. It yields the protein CASSYRVEVLLHF.

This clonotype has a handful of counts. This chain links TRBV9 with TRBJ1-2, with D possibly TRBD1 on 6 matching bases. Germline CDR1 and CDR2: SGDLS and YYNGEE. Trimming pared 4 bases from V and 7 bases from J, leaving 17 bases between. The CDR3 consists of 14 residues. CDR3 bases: TGTGCCAGCAGCCCCGAAATGGGGGCTAGTGGCTACACCTTC. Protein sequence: CASSPEMGASGYTF. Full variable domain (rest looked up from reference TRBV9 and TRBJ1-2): DSGVTQTPKHLITATGQRVTLRCSPRSGDLSVYWYQQSLDQGLQFLIQYYNGEERAKGNILERFSAQQFPDLHSELNLSSLELGDSALYFCASSPEMGASGYTFGSGTRLTVV.

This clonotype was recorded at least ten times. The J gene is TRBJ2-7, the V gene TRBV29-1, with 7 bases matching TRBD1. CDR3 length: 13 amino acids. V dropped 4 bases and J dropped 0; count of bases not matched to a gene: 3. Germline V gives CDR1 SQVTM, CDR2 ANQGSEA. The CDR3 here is CSVGTGSSYEQYF. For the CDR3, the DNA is TGCAGCGTTGGGACAGGTAGCTCCTACGAGCAGTACTTC.

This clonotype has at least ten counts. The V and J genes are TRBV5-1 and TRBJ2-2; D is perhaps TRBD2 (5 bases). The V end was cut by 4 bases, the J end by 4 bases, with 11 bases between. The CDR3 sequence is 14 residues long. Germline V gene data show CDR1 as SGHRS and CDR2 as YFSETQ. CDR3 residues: CASSPLEGTGELFF. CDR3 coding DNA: TGCGCCAGCAGCCCCCTAGAGGGCACCGGGGAGCTGTTTTTT.

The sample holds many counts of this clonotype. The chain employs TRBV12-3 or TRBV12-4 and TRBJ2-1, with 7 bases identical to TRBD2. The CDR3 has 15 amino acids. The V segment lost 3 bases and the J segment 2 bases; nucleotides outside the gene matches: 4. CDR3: CASSFPAGAYNEQFF. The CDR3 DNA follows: TGTGCCAGCAGTTTCCCCGCGGGGGCCTACAATGAGCAGTTCTTC.

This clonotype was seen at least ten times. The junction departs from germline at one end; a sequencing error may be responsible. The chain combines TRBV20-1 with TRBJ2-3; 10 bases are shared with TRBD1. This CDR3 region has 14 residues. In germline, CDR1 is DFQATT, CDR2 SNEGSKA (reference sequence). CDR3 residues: CSARGQGEADTQYF. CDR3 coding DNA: TGCAGTGCAAGAGGACAGGGGGAGGCAGATACGCAGTATTTT.

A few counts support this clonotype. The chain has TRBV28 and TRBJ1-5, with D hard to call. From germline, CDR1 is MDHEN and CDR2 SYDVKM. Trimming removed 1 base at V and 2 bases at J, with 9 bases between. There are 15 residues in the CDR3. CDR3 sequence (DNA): TGTGCCAGCAGTTTATCGGGGTTTGGCAATCAGCCCCAGCATTTT. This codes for CASSLSGFGNQPQHF.

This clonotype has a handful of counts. Here the CDR3 DNA reads TGTGCCATCAGTCCGGGACAAACCTACGAGCAGTACTTC. It yields the protein CAISPGQTYEQYF. The rearrangement links TRBV10-3 to TRBJ2-7; tentative D call: TRBD1 (6 bases). The V and J ends lost 5 bases and 2 bases respectively, with 10 bases between them. The CDR3 runs 13 residues. In germline, CDR1 is ENHRY, CDR2 SYGVKD.

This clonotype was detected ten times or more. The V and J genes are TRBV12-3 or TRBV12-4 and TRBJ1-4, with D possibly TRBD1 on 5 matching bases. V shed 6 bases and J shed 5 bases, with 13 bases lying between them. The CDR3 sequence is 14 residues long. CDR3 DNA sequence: TGTGCCAGCAGGGGAGAGGGACCGAATGAAAAACTGTTTTTT. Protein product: CASRGEGPNEKLFF.

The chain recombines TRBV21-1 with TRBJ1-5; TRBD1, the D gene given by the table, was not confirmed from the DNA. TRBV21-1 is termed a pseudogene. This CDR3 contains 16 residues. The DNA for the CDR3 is TGTGCCAGCAGCAAAGGAGGGCGGCCCCCAGGTCAGCCCCAGCATTTT. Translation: CASSKGGRPPGQPQHF.

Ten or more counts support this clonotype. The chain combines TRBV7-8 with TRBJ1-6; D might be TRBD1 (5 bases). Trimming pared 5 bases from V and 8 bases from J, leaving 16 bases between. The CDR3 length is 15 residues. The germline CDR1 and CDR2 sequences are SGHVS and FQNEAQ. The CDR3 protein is CASSTSAGVDSPLHF. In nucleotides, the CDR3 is TGTGCCAGCAGCACCTCGGCGGGGGTCGATTCACCCCTCCACTTT.

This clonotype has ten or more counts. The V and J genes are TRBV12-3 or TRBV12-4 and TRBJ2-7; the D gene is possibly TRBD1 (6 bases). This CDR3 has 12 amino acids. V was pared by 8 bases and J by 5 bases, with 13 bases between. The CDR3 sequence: CASGRGWDEQYF. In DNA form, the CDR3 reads TGTGCCAGCGGCAGGGGTTGGGACGAGCAGTACTTC.

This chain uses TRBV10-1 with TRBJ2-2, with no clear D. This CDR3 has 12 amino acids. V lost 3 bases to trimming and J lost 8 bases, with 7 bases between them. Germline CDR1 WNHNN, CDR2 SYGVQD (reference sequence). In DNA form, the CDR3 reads TGCGCCAGCAGTGACTCTAGGGGGGAGCTGTTTTTT. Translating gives CASSDSRGELFF.

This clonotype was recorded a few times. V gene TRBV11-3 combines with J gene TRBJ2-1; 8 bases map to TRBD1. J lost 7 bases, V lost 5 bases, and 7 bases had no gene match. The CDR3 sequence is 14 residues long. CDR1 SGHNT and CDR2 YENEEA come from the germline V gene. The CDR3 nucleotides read TGTGCCAGCAGCCGTGGACAGGGTTGGAATGAGCAGTTCTTC. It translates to CASSRGQGWNEQFF.

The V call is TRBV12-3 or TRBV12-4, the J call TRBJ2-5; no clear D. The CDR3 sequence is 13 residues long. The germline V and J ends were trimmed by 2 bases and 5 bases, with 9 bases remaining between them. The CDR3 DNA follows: TGTGCCAGCAGTTTAAACCTAGGGGAGACCCAGTACTTC. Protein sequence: CASSLNLGETQYF.

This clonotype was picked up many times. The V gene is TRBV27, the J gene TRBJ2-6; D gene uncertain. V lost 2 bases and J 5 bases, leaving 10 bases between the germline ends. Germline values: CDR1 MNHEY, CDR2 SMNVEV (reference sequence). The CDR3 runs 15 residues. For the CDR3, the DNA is TGTGCCAGCAGTTTAACCTCTTCCTGGGCCAACGTCCTGACTTTC. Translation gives CASSLTSSWANVLTF.

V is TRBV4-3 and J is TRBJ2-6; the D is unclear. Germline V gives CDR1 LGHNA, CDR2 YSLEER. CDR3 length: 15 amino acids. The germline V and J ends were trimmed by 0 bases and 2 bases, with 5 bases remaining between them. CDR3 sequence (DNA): TGCGCCAGCAGCCAAGAAAGGCCTGGGGCCAACGTCCTGACTTTC. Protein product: CASSQERPGANVLTF.

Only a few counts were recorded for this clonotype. For the CDR3, the DNA is TGTGCCAGCAGCTTATCGGAACTAGCGGGGGTCACAGATACGCAGTATTTT. The encoded protein is CASSLSELAGVTDTQYF. The J gene is TRBJ2-3, the V gene TRBV7-4, with 11 positions matching TRBD2. V was pared by 2 bases and J by 2 bases, with 6 bases of the junction left unmatched. CDR1 is SGHVT, CDR2 SQSDAQ, per germline. The CDR3 is made up of 17 amino acids. The variable domain in full, with the rest retrieved from reference TRBV7-4 and TRBJ2-3, is GAGVSQSPRYKVAKRGRDVALRCDSISGHVTLYWYRQTLGQGSEVLTYSQSDAQRDKSGRPSGRFSAERPERSVSTLKIQRTEQGDSAVYLCASSLSELAGVTDTQYFGPGTRLTVL.

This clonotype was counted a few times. CDR3 loop: CANRKRGGADTDTQYF. The CDR3 DNA is TGTGCCAACAGAAAACGCGGGGGGGCTGACACAGATACGCAGTATTTT. This chain joins TRBV5-6 and TRBJ2-3; 9 bases are a match to TRBD2. The CDR3 has 16 amino acids. Per germline, CDR1 SGHDT and CDR2 YYEEEE. V was pared by 9 bases and J by 2 bases, with 13 bases of the junction left unmatched.